This TCR beta chain is from a study of T-cell memory formation after mild COVID-19. Study outcomes and limitations: CD4+ clones that contracted lay mainly in CM and EM; CD8+ ones lay in EMRA.

CDR1 is DFQATT and CDR2 is SNEGSKA in the germline V gene (reference sequence). With 6 bases clipped from V and 2 bases from J, the junction kept 9 bases outside the gene matches. The CDR3 runs to 14 residues. TCRdb independently ran MiXCR on the 5' RACE reads; one entry per CDR3 protein. The sample lists about 120,000 distinct CDR3 sequences; roughly 15% were seen once. This clonotype was counted only a few times. The antigen remains unidentified. Material: PBMCs or a T cell subset sorted from them (not recorded which). The chain employs TRBV20-1 and TRBJ2-7; 8 bases match TRBD1. The receptor comes from an adult woman who had mild COVID-19 (a few samples of this study predate the infection). Cell type and time point are not known. The CDR3 DNA follows: TGCAGTGCCCCCGGAGGGACAGGCCCCTACGAGCAGTACTTC. Its translation is CSAPGGTGPYEQYF.